This record looks at one T cell receptor beta chain sequence and its context. This clonotype was seen a few times. Its specific antigen is unknown. No much larger clone exists at a distance of one base, and base qualities are not known. Library preparation employed PCR. Sequencing was carried out with an Illumina HiSeq 2500. Molecular barcoding was employed in the preparation of TCR libraries, with unique molecular identifiers being used to normalize TCRbeta repertoire quantification. The raw public reads went through TCRdb reprocessing: fastp at Q25, MiXCR clone calling, in-frame beta chains kept. Every entry covers one CDR3 protein and lists the most common genes and DNA from its rows. In all, the sample holds about 500,000 distinct CDR3 sequences, and 32% of those were seen once. The top ten hold 2.4% of the sample. Relative to germline, V is 4 bases shorter and J is 5 bases shorter, with 20 bases between their ends. Taken from the germline V gene, the CDR1 and CDR2 loops are SQVTM and ANQGSEA. The CDR3 goes from the cysteine to the phenylalanine over 15 residues. Only CDR3 DNA remains: 45 bases, in frame from the first base.

This sample stems from a study of T-cell reconstitution after alpha-beta-depleted transplantation in children (dated by TCRdb to about 2016). General notes on the study: The study quantitatively tracked T-cell immune reconstitution after TCRalphabeta/CD19-depleted allogeneic hematopoietic cell transplantation in children using TCR repertoire profiling.

Specimen: PBMCs from the stem cell graft donor, collected from the stem cell graft. This receptor was identified in a human donor who donated a stem cell graft to a child with aplastic anemia. Here the chain combines TRBV29-1 and TRBJ1-2; TRBD1 is a weak D gene call, 5 bases matching. The CDR3 region has the sequence CSVASQGPHLYGYTF. The DNA sequence is given as TGCAGCGTTGCATCGCAGGGCCCCCATCTTTATGGCTACACCTTC. The CDR3, completed at both ends by the reference TRBV29-1 and TRBJ1-2 genes, gives the full variable domain SAVISQKPSRDICQRGTSLTIQCQVDSQVTMMFWYRQQPGQSLTLIATANQGSEATYESGFVIDKFPISRPNLTFSTLTVSNMSPEDSSIYLCSVASQGPHLYGYTFGSGTRLTVV.